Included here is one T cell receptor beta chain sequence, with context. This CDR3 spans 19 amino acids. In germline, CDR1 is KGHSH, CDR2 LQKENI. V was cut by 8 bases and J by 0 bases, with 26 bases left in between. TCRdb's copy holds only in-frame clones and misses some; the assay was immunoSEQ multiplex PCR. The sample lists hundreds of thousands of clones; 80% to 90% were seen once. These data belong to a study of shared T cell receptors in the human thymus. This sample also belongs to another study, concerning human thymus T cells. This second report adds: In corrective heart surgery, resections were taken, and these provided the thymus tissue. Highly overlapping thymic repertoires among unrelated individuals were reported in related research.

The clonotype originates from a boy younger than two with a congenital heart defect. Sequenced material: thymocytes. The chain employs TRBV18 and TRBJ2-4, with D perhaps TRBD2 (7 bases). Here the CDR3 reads CASTPYREGKDLAKNIQYF. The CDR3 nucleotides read TGTGCCAGCACCCCGTACAGGGAGGGAAAAGATTTAGCCAAAAACATTCAGTACTTC.